This T cell receptor beta chain was obtained from a study of blood T cell repertoires in COVID-19. The protocol was immunoSEQ multiplex PCR, while the TCRdb copy is restricted to in-frame clones and leaves out a portion. This table holds tens of thousands of clones, 81% found once. Germline-derived CDR1 and CDR2 are MDHEN and SYDVKM. V dropped 10 bases and J dropped 1; count of bases not matched to a gene: 6. The CDR3 runs to 13 residues. Sequenced material: peripheral blood. The TCR originated in a woman older than 75 with active or convalescent COVID-19. The chain employs TRBV28 and TRBJ1-1; the match to TRBD1 covers 7 bases. The CDR3 DNA sequence: TGTGCCATCACGGGACAGCCGAACACTGAAGCTTTCTTT. Protein product: CAITGQPNTEAFF.